This T cell receptor (beta chain) was captured in a study of cytomegalovirus exposure and HLA in healthy donors. Broader study findings: A list of roughly 160 TCR beta chains associated with cytomegalovirus was given. Later, an analysis found that TCR clusters from the first cohort tended to co-occur in the roughly 120 validation repertoires. Rarity characterized most TCR sequences, yet some public TCRs appeared in many donors.

As to this clone: The antigen remains unidentified.

Repertoires were generated with immunoSEQ multiplex PCR, while TCRdb's copy carries only in-frame clones and drops some. The table lists about 180,000 clones, 85% of them singletons. Trimming took 6 bases from V and 8 from J; bases not matched to a gene: 6. Per the germline V gene, CDR1 is MDHEN and CDR2 is SYDVKM. The CDR3 is 13 amino acids. Sequencing was performed on PBMCs. This receptor was obtained from a man aged 18 to 30 in good health and CMV-seropositive. This chain joins TRBV28 and TRBJ1-2; 10 positions match TRBD1. The CDR3 DNA follows: TGTGCCAGCAGGCCGGGACAGGGGCGAGGCTACACCTTC. Translated, it gives CASRPGQGRGYTF.